This note documents a single T cell receptor (beta chain) sequence. The antigen is unknown. The data originate from a study of post-analysis software for immune sequencing data. Study-level information: Relapsing-remitting, secondary progressive and progressive-relapsing forms of multiple sclerosis all featured among disease courses.

Study observations and caveats: With TRBV5-6, TRBV5-1 and TRBV20-1 included, roughly five TRBV segments were more frequent in patients than in controls.

Unique molecular identifiers were built into the TCR beta cDNA libraries. Researchers reported roughly 0.5 million cDNA molecules coming from about 0.98 to 11 million T cells. TCRdb used MiXCR to reprocess the PCR reads, holding one entry per CDR3 protein. Among about 820,000 distinct CDR3 sequences listed, under 70% were seen once. CDR1 is MGHDK, CDR2 SYGVNS, per germline. The CDR3 sequence is 13 residues long. The germline V and J ends were trimmed by 4 bases and 7 bases, with 14 bases remaining between them. The sample taken for sequencing was blood. The receptor's source is a girl aged 10-17 years with multiple sclerosis. The chain joins TRBV25-1 to TRBJ2-7, with a weak D call TRBD1 (5 bases). CDR3 in DNA: TGTGCCAGCAGTGGGGGCAGCCTTAGAGAGCAGTACTTC. The encoded protein is CASSGGSLREQYF.